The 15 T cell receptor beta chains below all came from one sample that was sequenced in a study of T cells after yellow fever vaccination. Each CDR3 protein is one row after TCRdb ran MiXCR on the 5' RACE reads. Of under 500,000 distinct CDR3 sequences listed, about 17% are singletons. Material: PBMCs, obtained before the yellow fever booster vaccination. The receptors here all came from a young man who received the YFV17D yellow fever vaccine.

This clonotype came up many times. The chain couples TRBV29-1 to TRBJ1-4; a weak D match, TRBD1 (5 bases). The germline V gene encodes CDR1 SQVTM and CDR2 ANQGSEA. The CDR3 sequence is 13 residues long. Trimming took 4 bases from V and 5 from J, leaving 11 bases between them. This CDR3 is CSVAEQENEKLFF. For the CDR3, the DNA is TGCAGCGTTGCTGAACAGGAGAATGAAAAACTGTTTTTT.

CDR3 bases: TGTGCCAGCAGCTGGACGTGGTTGGGGGGACCCGGGGAGCTGTTTTTT. It is translated as CASSWTWLGGPGELFF. This chain links TRBV7-2 with TRBJ2-2; D is perhaps TRBD2 (6 bases). Per germline, CDR1 SGHTA and CDR2 FQGNSA. The CDR3 runs 16 residues. V gave up 4 bases and J gave up 6 bases, with 18 bases separating them.

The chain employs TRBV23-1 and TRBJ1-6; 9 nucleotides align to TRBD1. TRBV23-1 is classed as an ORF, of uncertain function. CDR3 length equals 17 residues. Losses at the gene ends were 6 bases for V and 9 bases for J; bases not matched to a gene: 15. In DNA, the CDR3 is TGCGCCAGCAGCCGTCCCGGGACAGGGTTTATGGGTTCACCCCTCCACTTT. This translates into CASSRPGTGFMGSPLHF.

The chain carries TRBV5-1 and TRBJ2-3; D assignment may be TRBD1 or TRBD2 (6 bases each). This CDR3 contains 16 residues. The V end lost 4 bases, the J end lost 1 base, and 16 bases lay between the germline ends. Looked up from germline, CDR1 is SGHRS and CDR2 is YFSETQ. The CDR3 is CASSAITGGRTDTQYF. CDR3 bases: TGCGCCAGCAGCGCCATAACCGGGGGCCGCACAGATACGCAGTATTTT.

This CDR3 is CSASRFNQPQHF. The CDR3 DNA is TGCAGTGCCAGCAGATTCAATCAGCCCCAGCATTTT. The chain uses TRBV20-1 and TRBJ1-5, with D unclear. This CDR3 has 12 residues. Germline V lookup: CDR1 DFQATT, CDR2 SNEGSKA (reference sequence). The V end was cut by 6 bases, the J end by 3 bases, with 9 bases between.

CDR3 amino acids: CASSQGSAGNTGELFF. The CDR3 DNA is TGCGCCAGCAGCCAAGGTTCGGCGGGGAACACCGGGGAGCTGTTTTTT. The chain has TRBV4-3 and TRBJ2-2; the D gene is possibly TRBD2 (5 bases). Germline lookup yields CDR1 LGHNA and CDR2 YSLEER. V was cut by 1 base and J by 1 base, with 10 bases left in between. This CDR3 spans 16 amino acids.

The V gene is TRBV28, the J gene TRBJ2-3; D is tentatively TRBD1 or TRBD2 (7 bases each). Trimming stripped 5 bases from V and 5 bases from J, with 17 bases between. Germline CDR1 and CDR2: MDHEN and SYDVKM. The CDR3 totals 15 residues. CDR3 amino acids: CASSPPGGGGDTQYF. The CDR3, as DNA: TGTGCCAGCAGTCCCCCAGGGGGGGGGGGAGATACGCAGTATTTT.

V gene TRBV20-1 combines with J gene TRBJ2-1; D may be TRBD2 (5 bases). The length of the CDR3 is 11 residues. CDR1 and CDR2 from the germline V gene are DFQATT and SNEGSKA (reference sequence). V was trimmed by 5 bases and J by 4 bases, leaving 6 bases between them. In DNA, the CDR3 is TGCAGTGCTGAGGGATACAATGAGCAGTTCTTC. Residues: CSAEGYNEQFF.

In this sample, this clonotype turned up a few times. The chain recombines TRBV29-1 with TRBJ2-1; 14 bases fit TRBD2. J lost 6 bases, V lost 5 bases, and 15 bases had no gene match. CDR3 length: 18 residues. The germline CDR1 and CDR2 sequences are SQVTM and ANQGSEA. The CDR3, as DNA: TGCAGCGTTCAGGGACTAGCGGGGGCCGGAACCTTTGGCAATGAGCAGTTCTTC. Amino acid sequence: CSVQGLAGAGTFGNEQFF.

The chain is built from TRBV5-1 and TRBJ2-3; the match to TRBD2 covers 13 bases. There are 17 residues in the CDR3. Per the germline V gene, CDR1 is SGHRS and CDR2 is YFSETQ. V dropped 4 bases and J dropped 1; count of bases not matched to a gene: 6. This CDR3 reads CASSLWTSGGRTDTQYF. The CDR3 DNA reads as TGCGCCAGCAGCCTCTGGACTAGCGGGGGCCGCACAGATACGCAGTATTTT.

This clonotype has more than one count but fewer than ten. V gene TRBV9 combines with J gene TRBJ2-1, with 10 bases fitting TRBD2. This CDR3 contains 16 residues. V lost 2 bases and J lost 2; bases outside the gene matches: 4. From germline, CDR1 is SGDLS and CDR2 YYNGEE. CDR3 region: CASSVLGLAAYNEQFF. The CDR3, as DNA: TGTGCCAGCAGCGTCCTAGGACTAGCGGCCTACAATGAGCAGTTCTTC.

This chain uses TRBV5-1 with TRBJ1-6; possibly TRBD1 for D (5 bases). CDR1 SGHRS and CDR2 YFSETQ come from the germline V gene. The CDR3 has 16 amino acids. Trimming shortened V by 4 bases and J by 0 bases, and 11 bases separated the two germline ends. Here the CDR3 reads CASSGGTGSYNSPLHF. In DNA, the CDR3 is TGCGCCAGCAGCGGGGGGACCGGCTCCTATAATTCACCCCTCCACTTT.

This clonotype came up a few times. CDR3 sequence: CASSQEGRIPHETQYF. The CDR3 nucleotides are TGTGCCAGCAGCCAAGAGGGCCGGATCCCACACGAGACCCAGTACTTC. This sequence joins TRBV4-2 and TRBJ2-5; D is unclear. There are 16 residues in the CDR3. Germline V gene sequence: CDR1 LGHNA, CDR2 YNFKEQ. V shed 0 bases and J shed 5 bases, with 16 bases lying between them.

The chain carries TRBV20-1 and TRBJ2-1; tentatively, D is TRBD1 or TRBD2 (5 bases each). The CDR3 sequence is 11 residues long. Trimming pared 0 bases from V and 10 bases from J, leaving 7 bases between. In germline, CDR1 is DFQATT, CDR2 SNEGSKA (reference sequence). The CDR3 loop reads CSARDWGEQFF. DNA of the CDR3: TGCAGTGCTAGAGATTGGGGGGAGCAGTTCTTC.

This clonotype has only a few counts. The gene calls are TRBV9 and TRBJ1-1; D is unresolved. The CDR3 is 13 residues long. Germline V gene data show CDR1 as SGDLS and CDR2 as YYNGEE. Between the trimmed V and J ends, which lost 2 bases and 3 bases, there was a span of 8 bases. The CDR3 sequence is CASSVYEDTEAFF. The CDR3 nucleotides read TGTGCCAGCAGCGTCTATGAGGACACTGAAGCTTTCTTT.